One sample yielded the 29 T cell receptor beta chains listed below, sequenced in a study of T cell responses to AZD1222 COVID-19 vaccine. Sequencing was performed with immunoSEQ multiplex PCR; in TCRdb, only in-frame clones are kept and a portion is missing. There are approximately 120,000 clones in the sample; approximately 88% occur only once, and approximately 28% lies in the top ten. Sequencing was performed on peripheral blood, taken on day 0 of AZD1222 vaccination. Source of these receptors: an adult in good health.

This clone has just one count. This chain links TRBV6-5 with TRBJ1-2; D uncertain. Germline CDR1 reads MNHEY; CDR2 reads SVGAGI. This CDR3 contains 13 residues. V lost 0 bases to trimming and J lost 5 bases, with 7 bases between them. The CDR3 here is CASSYSPVYGYTF. DNA of the CDR3: TGTGCCAGCAGTTACTCTCCAGTTTATGGCTACACCTTC.

This clone has just a few counts. The CDR3 DNA reads TGTGCCAGCAGCTTAACGGGGGGCTCGAACACCGGGGAGCTGTTTTTT. Its translation is CASSLTGGSNTGELFF. The chain is built from TRBV7-3 and TRBJ2-2; D possibly matches TRBD1 or TRBD2 (6 bases each). Between the trimmed V and J ends, which lost 0 bases and 0 bases, there was a span of 8 bases. Germline V gene lookup returns CDR1 SGHTA and CDR2 FQGTGA. This CDR3 has 16 amino acids.

The rearrangement joins TRBV5-5 to TRBJ1-2; TRBD1 might be the D (6 bases). Trimming removed 4 bases at V and 4 bases at J, with 17 bases between. This CDR3 contains 15 residues. In germline, CDR1 is SGHKS, CDR2 YYEKEE (reference sequence). The CDR3 reads CASSPNPSGVYGYTF. CDR3 DNA sequence: TGTGCCAGCAGCCCCAACCCCTCAGGGGTCTATGGCTACACCTTC.

The chain carries TRBV18 and TRBJ1-2; D gene ambiguous. Germline lookup yields CDR1 KGHSH and CDR2 LQKENI. The CDR3 runs to 12 residues. V gave up 3 bases and J gave up 5 bases, with 7 bases separating them. This CDR3 is CASSPAGYGYTF. Here the CDR3 DNA reads TGTGCCAGCTCACCGGCTGGATATGGCTACACCTTC. Drawing the rest from reference TRBV18 and TRBJ1-2, the complete variable domain is NAGVMQNPRHLVRRRGQEARLRCSPMKGHSHVYWYRQLPEEGLKFMVYLQKENIIDESGMPKERFSAEFPKEGPSILRIQQVVRGDSAAYFCASSPAGYGYTFGSGTRLTVV.

The rearrangement links TRBV29-1 to TRBJ2-2, with 9 bases identical to TRBD1. The V segment lost 7 bases and the J segment 6 bases; nucleotides outside the gene matches: 3. The germline gives CDR1 SQVTM, CDR2 ANQGSEA. The CDR3 loop spans 12 amino acids. The CDR3 region is CSGTGAAGELFF. CDR3 in DNA: TGCAGCGGGACAGGGGCGGCCGGGGAGCTGTTTTTT.

The CDR3 reads CASSGGHREAFF. CDR3 nucleotide sequence: TGTGCCAGTAGTGGGGGACACCGTGAAGCTTTCTTT. This chain links TRBV19 with TRBJ1-1; D might be TRBD1 (6 bases). The CDR3 extends over 12 amino acids. The V end lost 5 bases, the J end lost 7 bases, and 11 bases lay between the germline ends. The germline CDR1 and CDR2 sequences are LNHDA and SQIVND (reference sequence).

The V call is TRBV6-5, the J call TRBJ1-5; D unclear. The germline V gene encodes CDR1 MNHEY and CDR2 SVGAGI. There are 13 residues in the CDR3. Trimming removed 6 bases from V and 5 bases from J, with 11 bases in between. This chain's CDR3 is CASRMTRDQPQHF. The CDR3 coding sequence is TGTGCCAGCAGGATGACGAGGGATCAGCCCCAGCATTTT.

V usage is TRBV24-1 and J usage is TRBJ2-7; perhaps TRBD1 as D (6 bases). The CDR3 runs to 13 residues. Germline CDR1 is KGHDR and CDR2 is SFDVKD. V lost 4 bases, J lost 6 bases, and 12 bases lay in between. CDR3 in DNA: TGTGCCACCAGTGAGTCACAGGGTCGCGAGCAGTACTTC. As protein: CATSESQGREQYF.

Details on this clone: Other DNA sequences in the same sample also yield this CDR3. J is TRBJ1-5 and V is TRBV12-5; D is uncertain. The CDR3 totals 12 residues. Germline-derived CDR1 and CDR2 are LGHNT and FRNRAP. V shed 1 base and J shed 3 bases, with 1 base lying between them. For the CDR3, the DNA is TGTGCTAGTGGTTTGGACAATCAGCCCCAGCATTTT. It codes for CASGLDNQPQHF.

This clone was recorded only once. The chain employs TRBV4-2 and TRBJ2-1; perhaps TRBD2 as D (5 bases). Per the germline V gene, CDR1 is LGHNA and CDR2 is YNFKEQ. This CDR3 is built from 15 residues. V lost 2 bases to trimming and J lost 8 bases, with 16 bases between them. The DNA of the CDR3 is TGTGCCAGCAGCCAAAGCCGGCCGGGAAGGGATGAGCAGTTCTTC. This gives the protein CASSQSRPGRDEQFF.

This CDR3 is CASSGQGARQETQYF. The CDR3 coding sequence is TGTGCCAGCAGTGGCCAGGGGGCCAGGCAAGAGACCCAGTACTTC. This chain joins TRBV2 and TRBJ2-5; 8 nucleotides line up with TRBD1. V was pared by 4 bases and J by 2 bases, with 6 bases of the junction left unmatched. Germline lookup yields CDR1 SNHLY and CDR2 FYNNEI. The CDR3 is 15 amino acids. The variable domain in full, with the rest retrieved from reference TRBV2 and TRBJ2-5, is EPEVTQTPSHQVTQMGQEVILRCVPISNHLYFYWYRQILGQKVEFLVSFYNNEISEKSEIFDDQFSVERPDGSNFTLKIRSTKLEDSAMYFCASSGQGARQETQYFGPGTRLLVL.

The chain carries TRBV5-4 and TRBJ1-1; no definite D call. CDR1 and CDR2 (germline): SGHNT, YYREEE (reference sequence). Trimming cost V 2 bases and J 1 base, with 9 bases left between them. The CDR3 covers 14 residues. CDR3 protein: CASSLNDPNTEAFF. The CDR3 DNA follows: TGTGCCAGCAGCTTAAACGACCCGAACACTGAAGCTTTCTTT.

This chain connects TRBV6-4 to TRBJ2-7; D could derive from TRBD1 or TRBD2 (5 bases each). V was pared by 4 bases and J by 4 bases, with 20 bases between. CDR3 length: 16 amino acids. CDR1 is MRHNA, CDR2 SNTAGT, per germline. CDR3 nucleotide sequence: TGTGCCAGCAGTGCCGGGACCACCCCCGCGACTTACGAGCAGTACTTC. It specifies CASSAGTTPATYEQYF.

The rearrangement links TRBV18 to TRBJ1-1; 9 nucleotides match TRBD1. Per germline, CDR1 KGHSH and CDR2 LQKENI. The CDR3 covers 14 residues. V dropped 3 bases and J dropped 2; count of bases not matched to a gene: 1. As DNA, the CDR3 is TGTGCCAGCTCACCGGACAGGGGAAACACTGAAGCTTTCTTT. Translating gives CASSPDRGNTEAFF.

This sequence joins TRBV27 and TRBJ2-7, with D perhaps assigned TRBD1 or TRBD2 (5 bases each). The CDR3 loop spans 14 amino acids. V shed 5 bases and J shed 2 bases, with 13 bases lying between them. Germline V gene lookup returns CDR1 MNHEY and CDR2 SMNVEV (reference sequence). Here the CDR3 DNA reads TGTGCCAGCAGTCCACCGGGGCCTACCTACGAGCAGTACTTC. As protein: CASSPPGPTYEQYF.

The gene calls are TRBV6-5 and TRBJ1-4; 9 nucleotides match TRBD1. The CDR3 is 14 amino acids. With 7 bases clipped from V and 8 bases from J, the junction kept 8 bases outside the gene matches. Germline V gene lookup returns CDR1 MNHEY and CDR2 SVGAGI. In nucleotides, the CDR3 is TGTGCCAGCAATCACAGGGGGCTTGCAGAAAAACTGTTTTTT. Translation gives CASNHRGLAEKLFF.

This clone occurred once. The chain carries TRBV14 and TRBJ1-3; no clear D. The ends were cut back, 0 bases at V and 0 bases at J, with 9 bases in the middle. The CDR3 spans 16 residues. CDR1 and CDR2 (germline): SGHDN, FVKESK. The CDR3 here is CASSQDLGFSGNTIYF. The DNA for the CDR3 is TGTGCCAGCAGCCAAGATTTGGGATTCTCTGGAAACACCATATATTTT.

The V gene is TRBV6-5, the J gene TRBJ1-4, with TRBD1 matching 7 bases. The CDR3 runs 14 residues. V dropped 2 bases and J dropped 8; count of bases not matched to a gene: 5. Germline values: CDR1 MNHEY, CDR2 SVGAGI. The CDR3 DNA sequence: TGTGCCAGCAGTTACAAAGGGGGCGGCGAAAAACTGTTTTTT. Its protein product is CASSYKGGGEKLFF.

In its sample, this clone was seen once. The CDR3 sequence: CASSSGQALVEQYF. For the CDR3, the DNA is TGCGCCAGCAGCTCGGGACAGGCACTTGTCGAGCAGTACTTC. The chain couples TRBV5-1 to TRBJ2-7, with 8 bases fitting TRBD1. The germline V gene has CDR1 SGHRS and CDR2 YFSETQ. V was pared by 3 bases and J by 6 bases, with 8 bases of the junction left unmatched. The CDR3 covers 14 residues.

The DNA for the CDR3 is TGTGCCAGCAGCCAGGACAGGGGGAATTCACCCCTCCACTTT. It encodes CASSQDRGNSPLHF. The V gene is TRBV3-1 (or the pseudogene TRBV3-2), the J gene TRBJ1-6, with 10 bases identical to TRBD1. J lost 7 bases, V lost 3 bases, and 0 bases had no gene match. Germline loops: CDR1 LGHDT, CDR2 YNNKEL (reference sequence). The CDR3 runs to 14 residues.

The chain employs TRBV7-9 and TRBJ2-1, with TRBD2 matching over 8 bases. This CDR3 contains 17 residues. Germline V gene data show CDR1 as SEHNR and CDR2 as FQNEAQ (reference sequence). J was trimmed by 2 bases and V by 4 bases; bases with no gene match: 10. The CDR3 here is CASSSPKLADPYNEQFF. The DNA of the CDR3 is TGTGCCAGCAGCTCCCCCAAACTAGCGGACCCCTACAATGAGCAGTTCTTC.

The chain employs TRBV5-8 and TRBJ2-3; 10 bases are shared with TRBD1. Unmatched junction bases numbered 18, after V lost 4 bases and J lost 4 bases. This CDR3 spans 19 amino acids. Germline V gene data show CDR1 as SGHTS and CDR2 as YDEGEE. The CDR3 region has the DNA TGTGCCAGCAGCGTAGCTATCCCGGGGACAGGGGCTGGCGCAGATACGCAGTATTTT. Translating it yields CASSVAIPGTGAGADTQYF.

V usage is TRBV12-3 or TRBV12-4 and J usage is TRBJ1-2; D gene ambiguous. The ends were cut back, 6 bases at V and 4 bases at J, with 9 bases in the middle. The CDR3 is made up of 12 amino acids. The CDR3 loop is CASSPNPYGYTF. The DNA of the CDR3 is TGTGCCAGCAGCCCGAATCCCTATGGCTACACCTTC.

This chain links TRBV6-5 with TRBJ2-7; 8 nucleotides align to TRBD2. The V and J ends lost 6 bases and 5 bases, in that order; junction bases with no gene match: 9. Per the germline V gene, CDR1 is MNHEY and CDR2 is SVGAGI. The CDR3 has 14 amino acids. The CDR3 DNA sequence: TGTGCCAGCAGAACCGGGACTAGGTCTGACGAGCAGTACTTC. Translated, it gives CASRTGTRSDEQYF.

The gene calls are TRBV12-3 or TRBV12-4 and TRBJ1-1, with no clear D. The CDR3 contains 12 residues. Between the trimmed V and J ends, which lost 5 bases and 5 bases, there was a span of 9 bases. The CDR3 nucleotides are TGTGCCAGCAGTGAGGGCAGGACTGAAGCTTTCTTT. Its translation: CASSEGRTEAFF.

The chain couples TRBV5-1 to TRBJ1-1, with D possibly matching TRBD1 (5 bases). The germline gives CDR1 SGHRS, CDR2 YFSETQ. V was trimmed by 7 bases and J by 0 bases, leaving 13 bases between them. This CDR3 contains 14 residues. CDR3 DNA sequence: TGCGCCAGCCGGGGAGGGGCCATGAACACTGAAGCTTTCTTT. It specifies CASRGGAMNTEAFF.

The chain links TRBV28 to TRBJ1-3; 7 bases align to TRBD1. CDR1 is MDHEN, CDR2 SYDVKM, per germline. V lost 3 bases, J lost 0 bases, and 5 bases stayed unmatched. CDR3 length: 16 amino acids. The CDR3 loop is CASSFSGTDSGNTIYF. The CDR3 DNA is TGTGCCAGCAGTTTCTCCGGGACAGACTCTGGAAACACCATATATTTT.

V is TRBV7-8 and J is TRBJ1-2, with 7 nucleotides matching TRBD1. The germline V gene encodes CDR1 SGHVS and CDR2 FQNEAQ. The CDR3 is 15 residues long. V lost 5 bases to trimming and J lost 7 bases; unmatched junction nucleotides: 13. DNA for the CDR3: TGTGCCAGCAGCCTGGGACAGATAGTGGTGGGTGGCTACACCTTC. Its translation: CASSLGQIVVGGYTF.

The table lists this clone with a few counts. The chain joins TRBV20-1 to TRBJ1-5; D is possibly TRBD1 (6 bases). The CDR3 totals 14 residues. The germline V gene encodes CDR1 DFQATT and CDR2 SNEGSKA (reference sequence). V was shortened by 3 bases and J by 7 bases, with 16 bases between the two germline ends. This CDR3 reads CSASEAGAGQPQHF. The CDR3 region has the DNA TGCAGTGCTAGTGAGGCAGGGGCGGGACAGCCCCAGCATTTT.